This TCR beta chain was sequenced for a study of shared clonotypes between healthy human individuals. V was cut by 3 bases and J by 8 bases, with 19 bases left in between. This CDR3 has 14 residues. The germline V gene encodes CDR1 SQVTM and CDR2 ANQGSEA. Profiling relied on immunoSEQ multiplex PCR, and the TCRdb table lists in-frame clones only, not all of them. The data contain about 600,000 clones, 97% of them singletons. This clonotype originated in a woman aged 25 to 39 in good health. The chain links TRBV29-1 to TRBJ1-2, with no clear D. Sequencing used naive CD4+ T cells sorted from blood. The subset: CD45RA+ positively selected. This chain's CDR3 is CSVDALHEAEGYTF. CDR3 nucleotide sequence: TGCAGCGTTGATGCCCTGCACGAGGCGGAAGGCTACACCTTC. The full variable domain, rest sourced from reference TRBV29-1 and TRBJ1-2, is SAVISQKPSRDICQRGTSLTIQCQVDSQVTMMFWYRQQPGQSLTLIATANQGSEATYESGFVIDKFPISRPNLTFSTLTVSNMSPEDSSIYLCSVDALHEAEGYTFGSGTRLTVV.